Sequencing of this T cell receptor (beta chain) was carried out in a study of cytomegalovirus exposure and HLA in healthy donors. In the study overall: Clustering assigned about four fifths of the approximately 370 genotyped donors to the Caucasian-associated ancestry cluster.

For this clone: Antigen unknown.

Use of 60 Vbeta and 13 Jbeta primers characterized the PCR. Original data processing: A later analysis counted 65 million to 80 million unique TCR beta chains, around 10 million shared. Sequencing used immunoSEQ multiplex PCR; TCRdb keeps in-frame clones, though not all of them. V and J calls and clone size come straight from that table; D and trimming were deduced from the DNA. The specimen's table records about 130,000 clones. V lost 3 bases to trimming and J lost 2 bases, with 17 bases between them. CDR1 and CDR2 (germline): SEHNR, FQNEAQ (reference sequence). The CDR3 has 16 residues. Study results and limitations: A later analysis linked a missense DCLRE1C variant to TCR beta V- and J-gene trimming. TRBV6-2, TRBV6-3 and other indistinguishable V segments were excluded.

This chain links TRBV7-9 with TRBJ2-7, with a tentative D call TRBD1 (6 bases). This TCR was recovered from a man between 25 and 39 years old in good health and CMV-seronegative. The material sequenced was PBMCs. CDR3 DNA: TGTGCCAGCAGCTTGGTCACAGGGCTAGTAGCCTACGAGCAGTACTTC. Protein: CASSLVTGLVAYEQYF.